Listed below are T cell receptor beta chains from one sample, sequenced in a study of blood T cell repertoires in COVID-19. The repertoire was sequenced with immunoSEQ multiplex PCR; TCRdb's copy has only in-frame clones and lacks some. The sample records around 130,000 clones, 84% being singletons. Sequencing input: peripheral blood. The receptors stem from a human donor in a cohort sampled during active COVID-19. CDR3s include the opening cysteine and the closing phenylalanine or tryptophan.

CDR3: CASSANPGVGYTF; V: TRBV12-3/TRBV12-4
CDR3: CASNLGGTGANVLTF; V: TRBV2
CDR3: CASSPGQGRETQYF; V: TRBV5-1
CDR3: CASSLAKTGTQRSPLHF; V: TRBV5-1
CDR3: CASSLYRETQYF; V: TRBV7-9
CDR3: CASSYRGGPGELFF; V: TRBV6-6
CDR3: CASSPRVLYEQYF; V: TRBV6-5
CDR3: CSVSQDQETQYF; V: TRBV29-1
CDR3: CASSESGQPEAFF; V: TRBV10-1
CDR3: CASSYSQALNTEAFF; V: TRBV6-5
CDR3: CATTQGNQPQHF; V: TRBV10-3
CDR3: CASSYAGTRGIDTQYF; V: TRBV6-5
CDR3: CASSLQVYEQYF; V: TRBV11-2
CDR3: CASSEAPWQGVNSNQPQHF; V: TRBV6-1
CDR3: CASRPQTGSTDTQYF; V: TRBV6-5
CDR3: CASSLMGLQETQYF; V: TRBV28
CDR3: CASSPPSVNYGYTF; V: TRBV5-6